This T cell receptor beta chain was documented in a study of identical twins. Study outcomes and limitations: Out-of-frame alpha sequences shared by twins showed excess low generation probability.

CDR3 length equals 15 residues. The germline V gene has CDR1 DFQATT and CDR2 SNEGSKA (reference sequence). With 2 bases clipped from V and 1 base from J, the junction kept 4 bases outside the gene matches. Using its own MiXCR run on the 5' RACE reads, TCRdb lists one record per CDR3 protein. The table shows around 1.7 million distinct CDR3 sequences, with about 32% occurring only once. Comments on this clonotype: The antigen is not known.

The TCR comes from a newborn girl in good health. The sequenced material came from cord blood. The chain carries TRBV20-1 and TRBJ2-2; 7 bases fit TRBD2. The CDR3 is CSARPPSGNTGELFF. As DNA, the CDR3 is TGCAGTGCTAGACCCCCTAGCGGGAACACCGGGGAGCTGTTTTTT.